Below are 9 T cell receptor beta chains sequenced from a single sample in a study of blood T cell repertoires in COVID-19. Generated by immunoSEQ multiplex PCR, the TCRdb table keeps only in-frame clones and is missing some. The data show about 130,000 clones, with roughly 88% seen just once and roughly 1.1% held by the top ten. The sequenced material came from peripheral blood. These receptors all stem from a woman of 80 years or more with acute or convalescent COVID-19.

CDR3 loop: CASSLSGMGGYTF. Written as DNA, the CDR3 is TGTGCCAGCAGCTTAAGCGGGATGGGAGGCTACACCTTC. This chain connects TRBV7-3 to TRBJ1-2, with D unresolved. This CDR3 spans 13 amino acids. Trimming left V 1 base short and J 8 bases short, with 11 bases between. Per germline, CDR1 SGHTA and CDR2 FQGTGA.

This rearrangement joins TRBV5-8 to TRBJ1-1; no clear D gene. The germline V gene has CDR1 SGHTS and CDR2 YDEGEE. This CDR3 spans 15 amino acids. V was pared by 2 bases and J by 0 bases, with 11 bases between. CDR3 residues: CASSFRSQLNTEAFF. In nucleotides, the CDR3 is TGTGCCAGCAGCTTCCGGAGCCAACTGAACACTGAAGCTTTCTTT.

This sequence joins TRBV5-4 and TRBJ1-1, with TRBD1 as a possible D gene (6 bases). Deletions cut 4 bases from V and 4 bases from J, with 20 bases between. This CDR3 is 16 amino acids long. Germline V gene lookup returns CDR1 SGHNT and CDR2 YYREEE (reference sequence). The CDR3 sequence is CASSPGTPTLGTEAFF. The DNA of the CDR3 is TGTGCCAGCAGCCCTGGGACACCCACTTTAGGCACTGAAGCTTTCTTT.

V is TRBV5-6 and J is TRBJ2-5; the D is unclear. The length of the CDR3 is 13 residues. V lost 2 bases and J lost 1, with 6 bases in between. Germline V gene sequence: CDR1 SGHDT, CDR2 YYEEEE. In DNA, the CDR3 is TGTGCCAGCAGCTTTACAGTCCAAGAGACCCAGTACTTC. Amino acid sequence: CASSFTVQETQYF.

As for this clone: One end of the junction is discordant with germline, which a read error may explain. The chain uses TRBV4-3 and TRBJ2-5; D is uncertain. Germline loops: CDR1 LGHNA, CDR2 YSLEER. CDR3 size: 13 residues. The CDR3 region is CASSQVPQETQYF. The CDR3 DNA reads TGCGCCAGCAGTCAAGTACCCCAGGAGACCCAGTACTTC.

The chain links TRBV5-8 to TRBJ2-3; TRBD2 aligns across 7 bases. Trimming at V came to 3 bases and at J to 1 base, leaving 2 bases not matched to a gene. The CDR3 covers 14 residues. The germline CDR1 and CDR2 sequences are SGHTS and YDEGEE. The CDR3 nucleotides are TGTGCCAGCAGCTCGGGACTACGCACAGATACGCAGTATTTT. This translates into CASSSGLRTDTQYF.

The DNA for the CDR3 is TGCGCCAGCAGCTTAGCGATAGCGGGGGGGCCCACAGATACGCAGTATTTT. It encodes CASSLAIAGGPTDTQYF. The chain combines TRBV5-1 with TRBJ2-3; 11 nucleotides agree with TRBD2. The V and J ends lost 2 bases and 2 bases, in that order; junction bases with no gene match: 7. The CDR3 covers 17 residues. Germline values: CDR1 SGHRS, CDR2 YFSETQ.

V and J are TRBV19 and TRBJ1-5; 10 nucleotides line up with TRBD1. V lost 7 bases, J lost 9 bases, and 9 bases stayed unmatched. Germline V gene sequence: CDR1 LNHDA, CDR2 SQIVND (reference sequence). The CDR3 is 14 amino acids. As DNA, the CDR3 is TGTGCCAGTAAATCCGGGACAGGGGATCCGCCCCAGCATTTT. Its protein product is CASKSGTGDPPQHF.

This chain links TRBV2 with TRBJ2-1; TRBD2 matches at 8 bases. Losses at the gene ends were 6 bases for V and 3 bases for J; bases not matched to a gene: 7. Germline CDR1 is SNHLY and CDR2 is FYNNEI. The CDR3 totals 15 residues. The CDR3 DNA reads as TGTGCCAGCAGGGGAGGGACTAGTGTCTACAATGAGCAGTTCTTC. It is translated as CASRGGTSVYNEQFF. The variable domain in full, with the rest retrieved from reference TRBV2 and TRBJ2-1, is EPEVTQTPSHQVTQMGQEVILRCVPISNHLYFYWYRQILGQKVEFLVSFYNNEISEKSEIFDDQFSVERPDGSNFTLKIRSTKLEDSAMYFCASRGGTSVYNEQFFGPGTRLTVL.